These 28 T cell receptor beta chains came from one sample sequenced in a study of OX40 agonist ivuxolimab in advanced cancers. Repertoires were generated with immunoSEQ multiplex PCR, while TCRdb's copy carries only in-frame clones and drops some. The table has around 56,000 clones, 70% to 90% seen once. The sequenced sample was CD4+ or CD8+ T cells sorted from blood, obtained in a trial of the OX40 agonist ivuxolimab. The receptor source for this set is an adult with an advanced solid tumor such as melanoma, head and neck, liver or kidney cancer.

The chain uses TRBV5-5 and TRBJ2-7; D not resolved. The CDR3 sequence is 12 residues long. CDR1 is SGHKS, CDR2 YYEKEE, per germline (reference sequence). Between the trimmed V and J ends, which lost 3 bases and 6 bases, there was a span of 10 bases. The CDR3 spells CASSSTPLEQYF. CDR3 DNA: TGTGCCAGCAGCTCAACCCCTCTCGAGCAGTACTTC.

The chain combines TRBV25-1 with TRBJ2-7, with D possibly matching TRBD2 (5 bases). The CDR3 covers 13 residues. CDR1 is MGHDK and CDR2 is SYGVNS in the germline V gene. V was shortened by 4 bases and J by 5 bases, with 12 bases between the two germline ends. The CDR3 bases are TGTGCCAGCAGTGTACTAGAGTCCCACGAGCAGTACTTC. The encoded protein is CASSVLESHEQYF.

The chain combines TRBV7-9 with TRBJ2-1, with 10 nucleotides matching TRBD1. V trimming: 0 bases; J trimming: 6 bases; junction bases outside the gene matches: 5. The CDR3 length is 16 residues. Germline V gene sequence: CDR1 SEHNR, CDR2 FQNEAQ (reference sequence). CDR3 residues: CASSLAPGQGINEQFF. As DNA, the CDR3 is TGTGCCAGCAGCTTAGCCCCGGGACAGGGGATCAATGAGCAGTTCTTC.

Notes on this clone: Germline and junction disagree at one end, which may indicate a read error. The chain recombines TRBV27 with TRBJ2-2; D assignment may be TRBD1 or TRBD2 (5 bases each). CDR1 is MNHEY and CDR2 is SMNVEV in the germline V gene (reference sequence). This CDR3 has 11 amino acids. As DNA, the CDR3 is TGTGCCAGTAGGGCCTTCGGGGCGCTGTTTTTT. Encoded protein: CASRAFGALFF.

J is TRBJ2-3 and V is TRBV19; D is perhaps TRBD2 (5 bases). Trimming left V 1 base short and J 1 base short, with 12 bases between. Germline V lookup: CDR1 LNHDA, CDR2 SQIVND (reference sequence). The CDR3 has 16 residues. CDR3 protein: CASSIVRGEGTDTQYF. The DNA for the CDR3 is TGTGCCAGTAGTATAGTTCGGGGTGAGGGCACAGATACGCAGTATTTT.

This chain connects TRBV6-5 to TRBJ2-7, with unresolved D. This CDR3 spans 13 amino acids. V dropped 5 bases and J dropped 6 bases, with 14 bases sitting between them. Germline V lookup: CDR1 MNHEY, CDR2 SVGAGI. CDR3 region: CASSLTSGGEQYV. In DNA, the CDR3 is TGTGCCAGCAGTCTTACCTCCGGTGGCGAGCAGTACGTC.

This clone was counted once. The genes are TRBV4-3 and TRBJ1-3; D remains unclear. CDR1 is LGHNA and CDR2 is YSLEER in the germline V gene. The CDR3 sequence is 15 residues long. V lost 4 bases to trimming and J lost 0 bases, with 10 bases between them. The CDR3 DNA sequence: TGCGCCAGCAGCCCTAGGTCCCCCTCTGGAAACACCATATATTTT. This gives the protein CASSPRSPSGNTIYF.

The genes are TRBV19 and TRBJ1-5; no reliable D call. Germline CDR1 and CDR2: LNHDA and SQIVND (reference sequence). This CDR3 is 14 amino acids long. Trimming pared 2 bases from V and 6 bases from J, leaving 11 bases between. The CDR3 is CASSINTKSQPQHF. As DNA, the CDR3 is TGTGCCAGTAGTATAAATACAAAAAGTCAGCCCCAGCATTTT.

The chain combines TRBV25-1 with TRBJ2-7; TRBD1 agrees at 11 bases. The J segment lost 3 bases and the V segment lost 4 bases, leaving 5 bases of the junction unmatched. The CDR3 runs 15 residues. From germline, CDR1 is MGHDK and CDR2 SYGVNS. The CDR3 loop reads CASSGSDRGHYEQYF. CDR3 nucleotides: TGTGCCAGCAGTGGATCGGACAGGGGGCACTACGAGCAGTACTTC.

A single count supports this clone. This chain uses TRBV6-5 with TRBJ1-3; weak D call: TRBD1 (6 bases). V was shortened by 7 bases and J by 1 base, with 11 bases between the two germline ends. Germline values: CDR1 MNHEY, CDR2 SVGAGI. The CDR3 is made up of 14 amino acids. The CDR3 region has the DNA TGTGCCAGCACCGGAGGGGGTTCTGGAAACACCATATATTTT. As protein: CASTGGGSGNTIYF.

The genes are TRBV27 and TRBJ1-1, with a tentative D call TRBD1 (5 bases). The CDR3 totals 14 residues. V was trimmed by 6 bases and J by 4 bases, leaving 15 bases between them. In germline, CDR1 is MNHEY, CDR2 SMNVEV (reference sequence). The CDR3 DNA follows: TGTGCCAGCAGCCGACTCCAGGGTTCCACTGAAGCTTTCTTT. This translates into CASSRLQGSTEAFF.

This chain connects TRBV7-9 to TRBJ1-4, with unresolved D. The ends were cut back, 5 bases at V and 4 bases at J, with 8 bases in the middle. The CDR3 totals 13 residues. Germline V gives CDR1 SEHNR, CDR2 FQNEAQ (reference sequence). The CDR3 here is CASSDDNNEKLFF. The CDR3 nucleotides are TGTGCCAGCAGCGACGACAATAATGAAAAACTGTTTTTT.

V is TRBV5-6 and J is TRBJ1-1; TRBD1 agrees at 7 bases. With V trimmed by 4 bases and J by 4 bases, 10 bases remained unmatched. Germline CDR1 is SGHDT and CDR2 is YYEEEE. The CDR3 consists of 15 residues. CDR3 protein: CASSPDMTGSTEAFF. The DNA for the CDR3 is TGTGCCAGCAGCCCCGATATGACAGGGAGCACTGAAGCTTTCTTT.

J is TRBJ1-2 and V is TRBV11-2; D is possibly TRBD1 (5 bases). Per the germline V gene, CDR1 is SGHAT and CDR2 is FQNNGV. CDR3 length: 15 amino acids. With 2 bases removed from V and 4 bases from J, the gap between germline ends came to 14 bases. The CDR3 coding sequence is TGTGCCAGCAGCTTAATCGTGGGGGGTCTCTATGGCTACACCTTC. Translation: CASSLIVGGLYGYTF.

Only one count was recorded for this clone. The V and J genes are TRBV5-8 and TRBJ1-4; D is unresolved. This CDR3 is built from 14 residues. Germline CDR1 SGHTS, CDR2 YDEGEE. V was trimmed by 1 base and J by 5 bases, leaving 9 bases between them. CDR3 sequence (DNA): TGTGCCAGCAGCTTGCTGAGTAAGAATGAAAAACTGTTTTTT. Translating it yields CASSLLSKNEKLFF.

This clone has a handful of counts. The rearrangement uses TRBV7-9 and TRBJ1-2, with unresolved D. The CDR3 contains 12 residues. The V and J ends lost 5 bases and 5 bases respectively, with 9 bases between them. CDR1 is SEHNR, CDR2 FQNEAQ, per germline (reference sequence). The CDR3 is CASSPVDYGYTF. The CDR3 DNA is TGTGCCAGCAGCCCAGTCGATTATGGCTACACCTTC.

This chain uses TRBV9 with TRBJ1-2; D remains ambiguous. V lost 0 bases, J lost 2 bases, and 8 bases lay in between. The CDR3 totals 14 residues. Per germline, CDR1 SGDLS and CDR2 YYNGEE. The CDR3 reads CASSVGAENYGYTF. In DNA, the CDR3 is TGTGCCAGCAGCGTAGGGGCAGAAAACTATGGCTACACCTTC.

The chain recombines TRBV4-2 with TRBJ2-3; D uncertain. V was clipped by 7 bases and J by 0 bases, with 14 bases between them. Germline-derived CDR1 and CDR2 are LGHNA and YNFKEQ. CDR3 size: 15 residues. CDR3 amino acids: CASTDGRLSTDTQYF. The CDR3, as DNA: TGTGCCAGCACCGACGGCAGGCTTAGCACAGATACGCAGTATTTT.

The V gene is TRBV19, the J gene TRBJ1-1; D not resolved. Trimming left V 4 bases short and J 1 base short, with 7 bases between. Per germline, CDR1 LNHDA and CDR2 SQIVND (reference sequence). This CDR3 spans 13 amino acids. The DNA for the CDR3 is TGTGCCAGTAGTAGCACCCAGAACACTGAAGCTTTCTTT. It codes for CASSSTQNTEAFF.

V and J are TRBV5-5 and TRBJ2-2; 7 positions match TRBD1. There are 17 residues in the CDR3. The junction had 8 bases not matched to a gene; V was cut back by 3 bases and J by 0 bases. Per germline, CDR1 SGHKS and CDR2 YYEKEE (reference sequence). In DNA, the CDR3 is TGTGCCAGCAGCTGGCCCGGGACAGAAACGAACACCGGGGAGCTGTTTTTT. It yields the protein CASSWPGTETNTGELFF.

This chain connects TRBV27 to TRBJ1-1, with a tentative D call TRBD1 (5 bases). Germline CDR1 is MNHEY and CDR2 is SMNVEV (reference sequence). The CDR3 has 12 amino acids. Between the trimmed V and J ends, which lost 4 bases and 10 bases, there was a span of 13 bases. Here the CDR3 DNA reads TGTGCCAGCAGTTATATTACAGGAGTAGCTTTCTTT. Its protein product is CASSYITGVAFF.

This sequence joins TRBV7-9 and TRBJ1-1; 7 bases line up with TRBD1. The CDR3 runs to 13 residues. The V gene's germline CDR1 is SEHNR and CDR2 FQNEAQ (reference sequence). V lost 8 bases and J lost 1; bases outside the gene matches: 4. The CDR3 here is CASLGQWNTEAFF. The CDR3 coding sequence is TGTGCCAGCTTGGGACAGTGGAACACTGAAGCTTTCTTT.

The chain uses TRBV9 and TRBJ2-5; TRBD1 matches 8 bases. Trimming took 0 bases from V and 0 from J; bases not matched to a gene: 10. The CDR3 length is 18 residues. From germline, CDR1 is SGDLS and CDR2 YYNGEE. CDR3 sequence: CASSVGKSDREDQETQYF. In DNA form, the CDR3 reads TGTGCCAGCAGCGTAGGAAAGTCGGACAGGGAGGACCAAGAGACCCAGTACTTC.

V usage is TRBV7-6 and J usage is TRBJ2-7, with D uncertain. CDR3 size: 12 residues. CDR1 is SGHVS, CDR2 FNYEAQ, per germline. V was trimmed by 2 bases and J by 5 bases, leaving 7 bases between them. The CDR3 DNA follows: TGTGCCAGCAGCTTAATCCAGGACGAGCAGTACTTC. Its translation is CASSLIQDEQYF.

The chain joins TRBV27 to TRBJ2-7; perhaps TRBD1 as D (6 bases). Germline CDR1 reads MNHEY; CDR2 reads SMNVEV (reference sequence). CDR3 length: 16 amino acids. Trimming removed 3 bases at V and 0 bases at J, with 15 bases between. The CDR3 loop reads CASSLGGQPSSYEQYF. The CDR3 nucleotides read TGTGCCAGCAGTTTGGGTGGACAGCCGAGCTCCTACGAGCAGTACTTC.

This clone was counted a single time. The chain joins TRBV28 to TRBJ2-3; D is ambiguous. The CDR3 is 15 amino acids. Trimming took 1 base from V and 2 from J, leaving 10 bases between them. Germline values: CDR1 MDHEN, CDR2 SYDVKM. CDR3 in amino acids: CASSLYGDPTDTQYF. In DNA, the CDR3 is TGTGCCAGCAGTTTATACGGAGACCCCACAGATACGCAGTATTTT.

This clone appeared a single time. The V and J genes are TRBV7-9 and TRBJ1-2, with D uncertain. Per germline, CDR1 SEHNR and CDR2 FQNEAQ (reference sequence). V was pared by 1 base and J by 4 bases, with 7 bases between. The length of the CDR3 is 13 residues. The CDR3 DNA is TGTGCCAGCAGCTTAGTACTGTCCTATGGCTACACCTTC. Translation gives CASSLVLSYGYTF.

Comments on this clone: This may stem from a read error, because a much larger clone lies one nucleotide away. The chain has TRBV7-9 and TRBJ2-5, with D possibly being TRBD1 (7 bases). The CDR3 sequence is 15 residues long. Between the trimmed V and J ends, which lost 6 bases and 4 bases, there was a span of 18 bases. Germline CDR1 is SEHNR and CDR2 is FQNEAQ (reference sequence). The chain's CDR3 is CASSLFQGGGETQYF. The CDR3, as DNA: TGTGCCAGCAGTCTTTTTCAGGGGGGAGGAGAGACCCAGTACTTC.